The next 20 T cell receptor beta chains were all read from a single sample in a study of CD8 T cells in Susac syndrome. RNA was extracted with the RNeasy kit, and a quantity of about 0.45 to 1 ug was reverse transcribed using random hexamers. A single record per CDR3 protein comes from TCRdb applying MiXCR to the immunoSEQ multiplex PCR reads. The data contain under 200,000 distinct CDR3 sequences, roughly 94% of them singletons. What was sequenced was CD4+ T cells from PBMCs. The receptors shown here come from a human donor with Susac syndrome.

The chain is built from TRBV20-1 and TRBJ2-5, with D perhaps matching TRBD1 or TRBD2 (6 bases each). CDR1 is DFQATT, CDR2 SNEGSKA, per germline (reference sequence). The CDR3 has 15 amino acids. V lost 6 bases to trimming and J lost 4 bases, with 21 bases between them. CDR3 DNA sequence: TGCAGTGCCCCGAACATCGGGGGCTTCGGAGAGACCCAGTACTTC. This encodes CSAPNIGGFGETQYF.

The CDR3 DNA sequence: TGTGCCAGCAGTTTATTCCCAGGGTCCGAAGAGACCCAGTACTTC. It is translated as CASSLFPGSEETQYF. The chain joins TRBV27 to TRBJ2-5, with D tentatively TRBD1 (5 bases). Deletions cut 1 base from V and 3 bases from J, with 12 bases between. This CDR3 has 15 residues. CDR1 is MNHEY and CDR2 is SMNVEV in the germline V gene (reference sequence).

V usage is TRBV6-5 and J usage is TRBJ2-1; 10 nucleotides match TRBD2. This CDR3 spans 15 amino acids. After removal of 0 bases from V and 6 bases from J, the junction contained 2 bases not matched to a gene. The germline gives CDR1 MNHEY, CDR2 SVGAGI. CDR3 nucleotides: TGTGCCAGCAGTTACTCGAGCGGGGGGGCCAATGAGCAGTTCTTC. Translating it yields CASSYSSGGANEQFF.

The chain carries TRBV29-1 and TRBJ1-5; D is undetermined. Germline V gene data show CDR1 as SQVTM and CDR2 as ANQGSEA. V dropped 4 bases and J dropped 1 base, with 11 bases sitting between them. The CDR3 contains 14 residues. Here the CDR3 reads CSVVLLGSNQPQHF. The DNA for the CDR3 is TGCAGCGTTGTCCTGCTGGGAAGCAATCAGCCCCAGCATTTT.

CDR3 sequence reads: CASSGGGADTQYF. The CDR3, as DNA: TGTGCCAGCAGTGGCGGGGGGGCCGATACGCAGTATTTT. This sequence joins TRBV2 and TRBJ2-3; TRBD2 agrees at 9 bases. CDR3 length: 13 residues. The V gene's germline CDR1 is SNHLY and CDR2 FYNNEI. V was pared by 4 bases and J by 6 bases, with 2 bases of the junction left unmatched.

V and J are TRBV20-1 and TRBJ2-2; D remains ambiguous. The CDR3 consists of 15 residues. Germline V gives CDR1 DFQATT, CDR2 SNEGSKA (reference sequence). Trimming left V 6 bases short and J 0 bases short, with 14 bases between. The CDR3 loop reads CSARRAPANTGELFF. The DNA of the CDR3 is TGCAGTGCCAGACGGGCACCCGCGAACACCGGGGAGCTGTTTTTT.

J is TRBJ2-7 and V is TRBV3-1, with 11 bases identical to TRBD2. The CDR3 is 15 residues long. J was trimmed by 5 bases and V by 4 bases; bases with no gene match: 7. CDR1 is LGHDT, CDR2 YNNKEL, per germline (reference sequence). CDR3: CASSPIAGGTNEQYF. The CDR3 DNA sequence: TGTGCCAGCAGCCCCATAGCGGGGGGGACAAACGAGCAGTACTTC.

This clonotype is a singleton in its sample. The CDR3 DNA is TGCAGTGTCGACAGGGTCCGCACAGATACGCAGTATTTT. As protein: CSVDRVRTDTQYF. This chain links TRBV20-1 with TRBJ2-3; 7 bases align to TRBD1. The CDR3 has 13 residues. Per the germline V gene, CDR1 is DFQATT and CDR2 is SNEGSKA (reference sequence). V was pared by 7 bases and J by 1 base, with 5 bases of the junction left unmatched.

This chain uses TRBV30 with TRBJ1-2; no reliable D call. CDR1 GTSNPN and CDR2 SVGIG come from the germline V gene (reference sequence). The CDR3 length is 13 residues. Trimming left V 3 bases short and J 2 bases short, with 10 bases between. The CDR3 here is CAWRFGKNYGYTF. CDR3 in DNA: TGTGCCTGGAGGTTTGGAAAAAACTATGGCTACACCTTC.

The CDR3 loop reads CSAHRPENNIQYF. The CDR3 coding sequence is TGCAGTGCTCATCGACCTGAAAACAACATTCAGTACTTC. V is TRBV20-1 and J is TRBJ2-4; D is undetermined. Germline-derived CDR1 and CDR2 are DFQATT and SNEGSKA (reference sequence). The CDR3 has 13 residues. V lost 5 bases, J lost 7 bases, and 15 bases lay in between.

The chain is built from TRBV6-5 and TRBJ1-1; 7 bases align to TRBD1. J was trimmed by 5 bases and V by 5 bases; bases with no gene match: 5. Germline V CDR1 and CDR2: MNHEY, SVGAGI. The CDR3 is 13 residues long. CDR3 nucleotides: TGTGCCAGCAGTCGAGGGACAGAGACTGAAGCTTTCTTT. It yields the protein CASSRGTETEAFF.

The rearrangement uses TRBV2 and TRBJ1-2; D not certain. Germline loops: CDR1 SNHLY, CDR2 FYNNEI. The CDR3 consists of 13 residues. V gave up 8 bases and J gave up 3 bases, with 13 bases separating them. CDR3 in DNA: TGTGCCAGCGTGGAAGAACCCCACTATGGCTACACCTTC. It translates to CASVEEPHYGYTF.

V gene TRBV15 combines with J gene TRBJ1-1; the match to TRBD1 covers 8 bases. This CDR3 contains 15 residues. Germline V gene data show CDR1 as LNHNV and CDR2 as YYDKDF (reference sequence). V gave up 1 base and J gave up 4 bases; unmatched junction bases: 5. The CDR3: CATSRATGAATEAFF. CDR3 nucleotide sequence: TGTGCCACCAGCAGAGCGACAGGGGCAGCCACTGAAGCTTTCTTT. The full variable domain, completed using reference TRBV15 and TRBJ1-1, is DAMVIQNPRYQVTQFGKPVTLSCSQTLNHNVMYWYQQKSSQAPKLLFHYYDKDFNNEADTPDNFQSRRPNTSFCFLDIRSPGLGDTAMYLCATSRATGAATEAFFGQGTRLTVV.

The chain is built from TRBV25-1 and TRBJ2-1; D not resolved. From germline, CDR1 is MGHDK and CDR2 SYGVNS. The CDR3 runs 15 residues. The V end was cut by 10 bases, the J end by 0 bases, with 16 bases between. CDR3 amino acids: CAIGPVENSYNEQFF. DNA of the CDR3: TGTGCCATCGGCCCGGTAGAGAACTCCTACAATGAGCAGTTCTTC.

The CDR3 here is CAWKTGTGVPLHF. The CDR3 region has the DNA TGTGCCTGGAAGACAGGGACAGGTGTCCCCCTCCACTTT. The chain employs TRBV30 and TRBJ1-6; 8 bases fit TRBD1. Germline V gives CDR1 GTSNPN, CDR2 SVGIG (reference sequence). This CDR3 is built from 13 residues. The V segment lost 4 bases and the J segment 13 bases; nucleotides outside the gene matches: 9.

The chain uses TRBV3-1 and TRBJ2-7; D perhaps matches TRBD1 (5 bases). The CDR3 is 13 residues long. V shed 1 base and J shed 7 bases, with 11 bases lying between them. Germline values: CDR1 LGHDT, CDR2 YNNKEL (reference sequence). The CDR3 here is CASSQGWGAEQYF. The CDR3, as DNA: TGTGCCAGCAGCCAAGGATGGGGCGCGGAGCAGTACTTC.

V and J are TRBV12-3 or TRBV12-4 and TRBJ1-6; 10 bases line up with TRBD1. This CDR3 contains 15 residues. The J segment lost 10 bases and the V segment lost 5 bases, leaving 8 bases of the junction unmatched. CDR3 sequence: CASSTDRGRRSPLHF. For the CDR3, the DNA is TGTGCCAGCAGTACCGACAGGGGGCGCAGGTCACCCCTCCACTTT.

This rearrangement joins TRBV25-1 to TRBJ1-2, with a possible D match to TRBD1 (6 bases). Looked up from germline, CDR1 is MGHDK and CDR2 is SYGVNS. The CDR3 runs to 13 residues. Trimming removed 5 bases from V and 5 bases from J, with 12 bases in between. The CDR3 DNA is TGTGCCAGCAGTAATTCGAGGGGGTATGGCTACACCTTC. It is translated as CASSNSRGYGYTF.

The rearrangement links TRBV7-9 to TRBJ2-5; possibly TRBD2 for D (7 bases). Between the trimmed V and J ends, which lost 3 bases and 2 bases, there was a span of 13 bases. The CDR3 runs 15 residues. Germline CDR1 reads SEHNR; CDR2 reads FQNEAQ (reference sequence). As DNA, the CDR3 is TGTGCCAGCAGCTTGCGGGGGCTTCAACAAGAGACCCAGTACTTC. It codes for CASSLRGLQQETQYF.

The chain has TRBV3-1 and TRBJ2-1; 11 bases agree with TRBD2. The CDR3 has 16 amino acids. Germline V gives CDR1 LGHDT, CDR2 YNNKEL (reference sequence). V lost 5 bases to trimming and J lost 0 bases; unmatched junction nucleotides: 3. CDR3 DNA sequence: TGTGCCAGCAGCTCTAGCGGGGGGAGCTCCTACAATGAGCAGTTCTTC. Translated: CASSSSGGSSYNEQFF.